This TCR beta chain was sequenced for a study of post-analysis software for immune sequencing data. General study findings and limits: Patients carried roughly five TRBV segments more frequently than controls did, and TRBV5-6, TRBV5-1 and TRBV20-1 were among them.

In this sample, this clonotype turned up a few times. Its antigen is currently unknown. Incorporated into the TCR beta cDNA libraries were unique molecular identifiers, which served to reduce PCR and sequencing biases. TCRdb passed the PCR reads through MiXCR, listing each CDR3 protein once. Here the sample spans hundreds of thousands of distinct CDR3 sequences, 25% to 30% being singletons. This CDR3 spans 16 amino acids. V shed 4 bases, J shed 6 bases, and the junction held 7 bases outside the gene matches. CDR1 is SGHTA, CDR2 FQGNSA, per germline. The chain carries TRBV7-2 and TRBJ2-1; TRBD2 agrees at 12 bases. The clonotype was recovered from a girl aged 10-17 years with multiple sclerosis. Sequencing was performed on blood. CDR3 amino acids: CASSWTSGKAVNEQFF. Written as DNA, the CDR3 is TGTGCCAGCAGCTGGACTAGCGGGAAGGCGGTCAATGAGCAGTTCTTC.